These 25 T cell receptor beta chains share one sample of origin, sequenced in a study of somatic mutations in cytotoxic T cells in rheumatoid arthritis. Repertoires were generated with immunoSEQ multiplex PCR, while TCRdb's copy carries only in-frame clones and drops some. The repertoire holds 12,000 or so clones, with roughly 80% as singletons. The sequencing input was CD8+ T cells sorted from blood. The receptors stem from a woman aged 60-75 years in good health.

The chain couples TRBV2 to TRBJ2-1; 7 nucleotides agree with TRBD1. CDR3 size: 15 residues. Germline V gene sequence: CDR1 SNHLY, CDR2 FYNNEI. J lost 7 bases, V lost 10 bases, and 16 bases had no gene match. Here the CDR3 DNA reads TGTGCCAACTTCCTTTTGACAGGGATGTCGAATGAGCAGTTCTTC. It is translated as CANFLLTGMSNEQFF.

This clone occurred a few times. CDR3 in DNA: TGTGCCACCAGCAGAGATTTAGGGGGGAACACTGAAGCTTTCTTT. Translated, it gives CATSRDLGGNTEAFF. The chain carries TRBV15 and TRBJ1-1; D might be TRBD1 (6 bases). V was shortened by 0 bases and J by 1 base, with 9 bases between the two germline ends. The CDR3 extends over 15 amino acids. Germline values: CDR1 LNHNV, CDR2 YYDKDF (reference sequence). The whole variable domain, remainder taken from reference TRBV15 and TRBJ1-1, is DAMVIQNPRYQVTQFGKPVTLSCSQTLNHNVMYWYQQKSSQAPKLLFHYYDKDFNNEADTPDNFQSRRPNTSFCFLDIRSPGLGDTAMYLCATSRDLGGNTEAFFGQGTRLTVV.

The V gene is TRBV11-3, the J gene TRBJ2-7; TRBD2 might be the D (6 bases). This CDR3 is 19 amino acids long. V was shortened by 0 bases and J by 6 bases, with 27 bases between the two germline ends. From germline, CDR1 is SGHNT and CDR2 YENEEA. CDR3 DNA: TGTGCCAGCAGCTTAGATCCCGGACAAGGAAGGAGGGATGTCGGCGAGCAGTACTTC. Protein: CASSLDPGQGRRDVGEQYF.

The chain joins TRBV1 to TRBJ2-3; the table names TRBD2, a call not compared with the DNA. TRBV1 represents a pseudogene. This CDR3 has 18 amino acids. In nucleotides, the CDR3 is TGCACCAGCAGCCAAGATCCAAGGGGGGGGAGCTACACAGATACGCAGTATTTT. Encoded protein: CTSSQDPRGGSYTDTQYF.

The chain links TRBV5-1 to TRBJ1-1, with D unclear. In germline, CDR1 is SGHRS, CDR2 YFSETQ. CDR3 length: 13 amino acids. V gave up 4 bases and J gave up 5 bases, with 12 bases separating them. This CDR3 reads CASSPEERTEAFF. For the CDR3, the DNA is TGCGCCAGCAGCCCTGAGGAGAGGACTGAAGCTTTCTTT.

This chain connects TRBV5-6 to TRBJ1-6; D remains unclear. CDR1 is SGHDT, CDR2 YYEEEE, per germline. The CDR3 extends over 14 amino acids. The germline V and J ends were trimmed by 0 bases and 10 bases, with 11 bases remaining between them. Here the CDR3 reads CASSLDGVGSPLHF. The CDR3 bases are TGTGCCAGCAGCTTGGACGGGGTGGGCTCACCCCTCCACTTT.

The V call is TRBV5-6, the J call TRBJ2-1; a weak D match, TRBD2 (7 bases). V was clipped by 0 bases and J by 6 bases, with 13 bases between them. The length of the CDR3 is 15 residues. Germline values: CDR1 SGHDT, CDR2 YYEEEE. CDR3 loop: CASSLAGGAGNEQFF. The CDR3 DNA is TGTGCCAGCAGCTTGGCTGGGGGGGCTGGCAATGAGCAGTTCTTC. The whole variable domain, filled in from reference TRBV5-6 and TRBJ2-1, reads DAGVTQSPTHLIKTRGQQVTLRCSPKSGHDTVSWYQQALGQGPQFIFQYYEEEERQRGNFPDRFSGHQFPNYSSELNVNALLLGDSALYLCASSLAGGAGNEQFFGPGTRLTVL.

The CDR3 loop reads CASSLEAAGGQETQYF. In DNA form, the CDR3 reads TGTGCCAGCAGCTTAGAGGCAGCGGGGGGGCAAGAGACCCAGTACTTC. The chain couples TRBV7-8 to TRBJ2-5; 10 nucleotides line up with TRBD2. The V gene end was trimmed by 1 base and the J gene end by 2 bases; junction bases not matched to a gene: 4. Germline V CDR1 and CDR2: SGHVS, FQNEAQ. The CDR3 length is 16 residues.

This chain links TRBV2 with TRBJ1-5, with D perhaps TRBD1 (6 bases). V was cut by 8 bases and J by 4 bases, with 15 bases left in between. The CDR3 loop spans 14 amino acids. Germline V lookup: CDR1 SNHLY, CDR2 FYNNEI. CDR3 residues: CASEGGDINQPQHF. CDR3 DNA sequence: TGTGCCAGCGAGGGGGGGGATATAAATCAGCCCCAGCATTTT.

The V gene is TRBV6-4, the J gene TRBJ2-7, with D unresolved. This CDR3 region has 13 residues. Trimming stripped 7 bases from V and 0 bases from J, with 10 bases between. From germline, CDR1 is MRHNA and CDR2 SNTAGT. CDR3 sequence: CASTHLSSYEQYF. The DNA of the CDR3 is TGTGCCAGCACCCATCTGAGCTCCTACGAGCAGTACTTC.

V and J are TRBV19 and TRBJ1-5; 8 nucleotides match TRBD1. This CDR3 is built from 15 residues. The germline V gene encodes CDR1 LNHDA and CDR2 SQIVND (reference sequence). Germline trimming cut 1 base from V and 10 bases from J; bases unmatched to any gene: 9. CDR3 nucleotide sequence: TGTGCCAGTAGTATAGCGTGGGGACAGGATGTACCCCAGCATTTT. Amino acid sequence: CASSIAWGQDVPQHF.

V is TRBV5-1 and J is TRBJ2-5, with 11 bases identical to TRBD2. There are 18 residues in the CDR3. Trimming removed 0 bases from V and 2 bases from J; junction bases left unmatched: 9. Germline V gives CDR1 SGHRS, CDR2 YFSETQ. CDR3: CASSLEDSSGGSQETQYF. CDR3 in DNA: TGCGCCAGCAGCTTGGAGGATTCTAGCGGGGGGTCACAAGAGACCCAGTACTTC.

The rearrangement uses TRBV9 and TRBJ2-1, with TRBD2 matching 10 bases. Germline loops: CDR1 SGDLS, CDR2 YYNGEE. Trimming took 3 bases from V and 4 from J; bases not matched to a gene: 4. The CDR3 loop spans 15 amino acids. The CDR3 is CASSGGTSAYNEQFF. The CDR3 nucleotides read TGTGCCAGCAGCGGGGGGACTAGCGCTTACAATGAGCAGTTCTTC.

The genes are TRBV10-2 and TRBJ2-3, with D tentatively TRBD2 (6 bases). With 6 bases removed from V and 0 bases from J, the gap between germline ends came to 13 bases. The CDR3 is 15 amino acids. CDR1 and CDR2 from the germline V gene are WSHSY and SAAADI. The CDR3 sequence: CASRGLSISTDTQYF. In DNA form, the CDR3 reads TGCGCCAGCAGGGGACTCAGTATAAGCACAGATACGCAGTATTTT.

The V gene is TRBV10-2, the J gene TRBJ1-5; 8 bases match TRBD1. CDR3 length: 15 residues. The V segment lost 5 bases and the J segment 5 bases; nucleotides outside the gene matches: 8. CDR1 is WSHSY, CDR2 SAAADI, per germline. The CDR3 DNA reads TGCGCCAGCAGTCCAGCGGACAGGGTGGATCAGCCCCAGCATTTT. This translates into CASSPADRVDQPQHF.

CDR3 in amino acids: CASSLGLGGNNEQFF. CDR3 nucleotide sequence: TGTGCCAGCAGTTTAGGACTAGGGGGGAACAATGAGCAGTTCTTC. This chain uses TRBV27 with TRBJ2-1, with D possibly being TRBD2 (7 bases). There are 15 residues in the CDR3. Germline V gene sequence: CDR1 MNHEY, CDR2 SMNVEV (reference sequence). V shed 2 bases and J shed 5 bases, with 13 bases lying between them.

The V call is TRBV28, the J call TRBJ2-6; weak D call: TRBD1 (5 bases). The CDR3 is 15 residues long. Trimming pared 7 bases from V and 2 bases from J, leaving 12 bases between. Germline V gene sequence: CDR1 MDHEN, CDR2 SYDVKM. The CDR3 DNA sequence: TGTGCCAGCACTAATAGACAGCCTGGGGCCAACGTCCTGACTTTC. It specifies CASTNRQPGANVLTF.

The chain combines TRBV4-2 with TRBJ2-1; possible D gene TRBD2, 7 bases. The germline CDR1 and CDR2 sequences are LGHNA and YNFKEQ. The CDR3 runs 15 residues. The V end was cut by 0 bases, the J end by 13 bases, with 19 bases between. CDR3 nucleotides: TGTGCCAGCAGCCAAGAAGGGGGAGGGGGATACTTCCAGTTCTTC. Its translation: CASSQEGGGGYFQFF.

This clone was detected only once. The chain joins TRBV4-1 to TRBJ2-5; D remains ambiguous. V lost 3 bases, J lost 0 bases, and 5 bases lay in between. Germline CDR1 and CDR2: MGHRA and YSYEKL. The CDR3 consists of 13 residues. The CDR3 DNA follows: TGCGCCAGCAGCCACGGGTACCAAGAGACCCAGTACTTC. Residues: CASSHGYQETQYF.

This clone was counted a single time. The CDR3 bases are TGTGCCAGCAGTTCTGTCGGGGGGGAAGCATACAATGAGCAGTTCTTC. It is translated as CASSSVGGEAYNEQFF. The chain employs TRBV5-6 and TRBJ2-1; 8 bases line up with TRBD2. J was trimmed by 4 bases and V by 5 bases; bases with no gene match: 11. The CDR3 is 16 residues long. CDR1 is SGHDT and CDR2 is YYEEEE in the germline V gene.

The chain employs TRBV7-2 and TRBJ2-1; 8 bases line up with TRBD2. The V gene's germline CDR1 is SGHTA and CDR2 FQGNSA. This CDR3 contains 16 residues. V shed 2 bases, J shed 1 base, and the junction held 4 bases outside the gene matches. This CDR3 reads CASSLRRGDSYNEQFF. The CDR3 bases are TGTGCCAGCAGCTTAAGGCGGGGGGATTCCTACAATGAGCAGTTCTTC.

This chain links TRBV2 with TRBJ1-1, with 8 positions matching TRBD1. There are 14 residues in the CDR3. The germline gives CDR1 SNHLY, CDR2 FYNNEI. Trimming removed 7 bases from V and 3 bases from J; junction bases left unmatched: 7. The DNA of the CDR3 is TGTGCCAGCAAACCGACAGGGGATTACACTGAAGCTTTCTTT. Its translation: CASKPTGDYTEAFF.

V gene TRBV6-5 combines with J gene TRBJ1-1; possibly TRBD1 for D (6 bases). The CDR3 consists of 14 residues. From germline, CDR1 is MNHEY and CDR2 SVGAGI. Between the trimmed V and J ends, which lost 6 bases and 2 bases, there was a span of 13 bases. In DNA, the CDR3 is TGTGCCAGCAGCCCTGGGGGGGCTAACACTGAAGCTTTCTTT. It specifies CASSPGGANTEAFF.

The chain couples TRBV6-5 to TRBJ1-6; TRBD1 matches at 7 bases. V was clipped by 5 bases and J by 7 bases; unmatched bases: 5. Germline CDR1 reads MNHEY; CDR2 reads SVGAGI. This CDR3 is built from 14 residues. Here the CDR3 DNA reads TGTGCCAGCAGTCCCGGGACAGAAAATTCACCCCTCCACTTT. Translation gives CASSPGTENSPLHF.

This clone was observed a few times. The gene calls are TRBV30 and TRBJ1-1, with 9 bases lining up with TRBD1. The CDR3 is made up of 11 amino acids. Germline CDR1 is GTSNPN and CDR2 is SVGIG (reference sequence). Here the CDR3 DNA reads TGTGCATCGGACAGGGGAGGAGAAGCTTTCTTT. As protein: CASDRGGEAFF.